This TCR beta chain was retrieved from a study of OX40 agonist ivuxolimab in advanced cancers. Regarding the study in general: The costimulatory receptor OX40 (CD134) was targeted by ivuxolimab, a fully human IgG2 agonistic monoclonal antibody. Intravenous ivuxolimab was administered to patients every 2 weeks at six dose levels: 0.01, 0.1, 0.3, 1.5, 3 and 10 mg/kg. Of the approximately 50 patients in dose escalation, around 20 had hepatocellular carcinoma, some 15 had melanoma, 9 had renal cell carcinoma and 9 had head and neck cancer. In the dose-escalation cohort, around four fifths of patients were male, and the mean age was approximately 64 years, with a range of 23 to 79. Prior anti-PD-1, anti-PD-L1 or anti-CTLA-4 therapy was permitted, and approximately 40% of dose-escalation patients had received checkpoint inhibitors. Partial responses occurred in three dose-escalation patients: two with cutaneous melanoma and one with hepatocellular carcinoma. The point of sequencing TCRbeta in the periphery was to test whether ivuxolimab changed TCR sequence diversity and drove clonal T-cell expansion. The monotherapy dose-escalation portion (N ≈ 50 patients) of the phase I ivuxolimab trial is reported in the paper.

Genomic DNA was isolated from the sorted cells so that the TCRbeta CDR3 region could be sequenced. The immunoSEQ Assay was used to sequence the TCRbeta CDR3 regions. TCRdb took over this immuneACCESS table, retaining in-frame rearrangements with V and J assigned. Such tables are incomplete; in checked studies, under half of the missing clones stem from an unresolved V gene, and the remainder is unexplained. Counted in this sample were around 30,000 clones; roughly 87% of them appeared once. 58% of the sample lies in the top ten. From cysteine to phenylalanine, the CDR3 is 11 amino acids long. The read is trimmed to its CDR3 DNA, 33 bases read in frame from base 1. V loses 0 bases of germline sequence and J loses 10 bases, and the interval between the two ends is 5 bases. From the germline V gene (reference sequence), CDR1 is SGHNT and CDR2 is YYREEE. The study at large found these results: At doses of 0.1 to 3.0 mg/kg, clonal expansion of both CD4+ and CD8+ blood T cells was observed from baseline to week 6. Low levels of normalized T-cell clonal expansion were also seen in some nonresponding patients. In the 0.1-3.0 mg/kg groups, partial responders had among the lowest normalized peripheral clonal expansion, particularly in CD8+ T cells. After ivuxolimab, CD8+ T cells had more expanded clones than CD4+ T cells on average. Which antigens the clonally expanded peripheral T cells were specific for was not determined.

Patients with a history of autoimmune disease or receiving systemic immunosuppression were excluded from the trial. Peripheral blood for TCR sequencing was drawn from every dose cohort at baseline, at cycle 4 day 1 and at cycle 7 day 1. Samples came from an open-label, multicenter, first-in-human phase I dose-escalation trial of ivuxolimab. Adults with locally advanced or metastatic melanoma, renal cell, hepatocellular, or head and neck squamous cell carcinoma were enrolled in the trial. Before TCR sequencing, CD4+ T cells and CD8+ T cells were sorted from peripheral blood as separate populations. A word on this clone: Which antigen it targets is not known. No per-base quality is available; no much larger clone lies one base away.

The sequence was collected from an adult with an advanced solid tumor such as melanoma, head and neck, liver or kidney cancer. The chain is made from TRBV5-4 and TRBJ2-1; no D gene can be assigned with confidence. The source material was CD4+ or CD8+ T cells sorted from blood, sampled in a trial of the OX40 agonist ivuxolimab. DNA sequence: TGTGCCAGCAGCTTGGAAAGGGAGCAGTTCTTC. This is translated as CASSLEREQFF.